The 12 T cell receptor beta chains presented below share a single source sample, sequenced in a study of T cells in Graves' hyperthyroidism and ophthalmopathy. The source material, RNA transcripts, was used to amplify TCR beta CDR3 regions. Using the HTBI primer set, a first-round RT-PCR was run on the TCR CDR3. A single record per CDR3 protein comes from TCRdb applying MiXCR to the multiplex PCR reads. The table includes 480,000 or so distinct CDR3 sequences, 14% detected once. Sequencing used blood. The receptors shown here come from a woman aged 18 to 35 with Graves' hyperthyroidism.

In this sample, this clonotype turned up many times. The CDR3 nucleotides read TGTGCCACCAGTGATCAAGGGAGATTCCAGTTCTTC. It translates to CATSDQGRFQFF. The chain uses TRBV24-1 and TRBJ2-1, with a tentative D call TRBD2 (5 bases). V was trimmed by 3 bases and J by 13 bases, leaving 12 bases between them. Germline V gene sequence: CDR1 KGHDR, CDR2 SFDVKD. The CDR3 totals 12 residues.

This clonotype has only a few counts. The J gene is TRBJ2-7, the V gene TRBV27; D gene uncertain. Trimming took 2 bases from V and 0 from J, leaving 11 bases between them. Germline V gene sequence: CDR1 MNHEY, CDR2 SMNVEV (reference sequence). There are 15 residues in the CDR3. CDR3 nucleotide sequence: TGTGCCAGCAGTTTAGCACTTTCCTTCTCCTACGAGCAGTACTTC. This gives the protein CASSLALSFSYEQYF.

This clonotype occurred a few times. This chain links TRBV18 with TRBJ2-2, with TRBD2 matching 8 bases. The CDR3 has 16 residues. Germline V gives CDR1 KGHSH, CDR2 LQKENI. The ends lost 3 bases at V and 1 base at J; junction bases unmatched: 4. This CDR3 reads CASSPIAGKNTGELFF. CDR3 in DNA: TGTGCCAGCTCACCCATAGCGGGGAAGAACACCGGGGAGCTGTTTTTT.

Only a few counts were recorded for this clonotype. This chain uses TRBV9 with TRBJ1-1; unclear D gene. V shed 0 bases and J shed 5 bases, with 20 bases lying between them. Per germline, CDR1 SGDLS and CDR2 YYNGEE. CDR3 length equals 17 residues. The CDR3 sequence: CASSVGIDKPSKTEAFF. The CDR3 DNA is TGTGCCAGCAGCGTAGGGATAGATAAACCCTCAAAGACTGAAGCTTTCTTT.

In its sample, this clonotype was seen many times. This chain uses TRBV18 with TRBJ2-1; TRBD1 matches 10 bases. This CDR3 has 16 residues. With V trimmed by 0 bases and J by 6 bases, 5 bases remained unmatched. CDR1 is KGHSH, CDR2 LQKENI, per germline. The CDR3 DNA is TGTGCCAGCTCACCACCGAAGGGGACAGGGGCCAATGAGCAGTTCTTC. It specifies CASSPPKGTGANEQFF.

The chain links TRBV20-1 to TRBJ1-2; 11 positions agree with TRBD1. CDR3 size: 14 residues. The V gene's germline CDR1 is DFQATT and CDR2 SNEGSKA (reference sequence). J gave up 8 bases and V 3 bases, and 8 bases lay outside the gene matches. The CDR3 nucleotides read TGCAGTGCTAGTGACCAGGGACAGGGGGTGGGCTACACCTTC. Encoded protein: CSASDQGQGVGYTF.

The J gene is TRBJ1-4, the V gene TRBV7-8, with a possible D match to TRBD1 (5 bases). This CDR3 has 20 residues. Trimming pared 5 bases from V and 0 bases from J, leaving 25 bases between. Germline-derived CDR1 and CDR2 are SGHVS and FQNEAQ. The CDR3 nucleotides are TGTGCCAGCAGCCCGACGTGGAGGGGCCTCCAACTTTCAACTAATGAAAAACTGTTTTTT. This gives the protein CASSPTWRGLQLSTNEKLFF.

A word on this clonotype: This may be a read error: a much more frequent sequence differs by one nucleotide. The V gene is TRBV6-4, the J gene TRBJ1-1, with TRBD1 as a possible D gene (6 bases). Germline CDR1 reads MRHNA; CDR2 reads SNTAGT. The CDR3 runs to 12 residues. The CDR3 bases are TGTGTCAGCAGTCACGGACAGCTTGAAGCTTTCTTT. This codes for CVSSHGQLEAFF.

The table lists this clonotype with many counts. This rearrangement joins TRBV11-2 to TRBJ2-7; TRBD2 is a possible D gene (6 bases). The CDR3 extends over 14 amino acids. From germline, CDR1 is SGHAT and CDR2 FQNNGV. Trimming pared 5 bases from V and 0 bases from J, leaving 11 bases between. The CDR3 loop reads CASSDSGTSYEQYF. Written as DNA, the CDR3 is TGTGCCAGCAGCGATAGCGGAACCTCCTACGAGCAGTACTTC.

This clonotype was counted at least ten times. The chain carries TRBV4-1 and TRBJ1-1, with TRBD1 identical over 8 bases. From germline, CDR1 is MGHRA and CDR2 YSYEKL. This CDR3 spans 15 amino acids. Trimming took 4 bases from V and 5 from J; bases not matched to a gene: 9. The CDR3 sequence: CASSPTDRVSTEAFF. The CDR3 region has the DNA TGCGCCAGCAGCCCGACGGACAGGGTCTCGACTGAAGCTTTCTTT.

This chain links TRBV19 with TRBJ1-5; D ambiguous. V was shortened by 5 bases and J by 7 bases, with 15 bases between the two germline ends. This CDR3 comprises 14 residues. Germline loops: CDR1 LNHDA, CDR2 SQIVND (reference sequence). The CDR3, as DNA: TGTGCCAGTAGTCCCTCAGCCGGGGAACAGCCCCAGCATTTT. It translates to CASSPSAGEQPQHF.

This clonotype showed up many times. The rearrangement joins TRBV12-3 or TRBV12-4 to TRBJ2-6, with D perhaps TRBD1 (5 bases). The CDR3 extends over 16 amino acids. V was clipped by 8 bases and J by 0 bases, with 14 bases between them. The CDR3: CASALLGVSGANVLTF. For the CDR3, the DNA is TGTGCCAGCGCCCTTTTAGGGGTCTCTGGGGCCAACGTCCTGACTTTC.